This TCR beta chain was sequenced in a study of T cell responses to AZD1222 COVID-19 vaccine. Whole-study results and caveats: The donor group comprised mostly white British people and more females; the analysis possibly underestimated clonal diversity. Seropositivity was recorded at baseline in only a handful of AZD1222 recipients.

Looked up from germline, CDR1 is LNHDA and CDR2 is SQIVND (reference sequence). The CDR3 sequence is 15 residues long. The V end lost 2 bases, the J end lost 4 bases, and 14 bases lay between the germline ends. To note about this clone: The target antigen is unknown.

Sequencing was performed with immunoSEQ multiplex PCR; in TCRdb, only in-frame clones are kept and a portion is missing. The profile covers 90,000 to 130,000 clones, with 88% appearing a single time and around 1.7% taken by the ten largest. Sequencing was performed on peripheral blood, taken on day 0 of AZD1222 vaccination. The clonotype comes from an adult in good health. The V call is TRBV19, the J call TRBJ1-1; perhaps TRBD1 as D (5 bases). The CDR3 here is CASSIRWGESTEAFF. The CDR3 DNA follows: TGTGCCAGTAGTATACGGTGGGGGGAAAGCACTGAAGCTTTCTTT.